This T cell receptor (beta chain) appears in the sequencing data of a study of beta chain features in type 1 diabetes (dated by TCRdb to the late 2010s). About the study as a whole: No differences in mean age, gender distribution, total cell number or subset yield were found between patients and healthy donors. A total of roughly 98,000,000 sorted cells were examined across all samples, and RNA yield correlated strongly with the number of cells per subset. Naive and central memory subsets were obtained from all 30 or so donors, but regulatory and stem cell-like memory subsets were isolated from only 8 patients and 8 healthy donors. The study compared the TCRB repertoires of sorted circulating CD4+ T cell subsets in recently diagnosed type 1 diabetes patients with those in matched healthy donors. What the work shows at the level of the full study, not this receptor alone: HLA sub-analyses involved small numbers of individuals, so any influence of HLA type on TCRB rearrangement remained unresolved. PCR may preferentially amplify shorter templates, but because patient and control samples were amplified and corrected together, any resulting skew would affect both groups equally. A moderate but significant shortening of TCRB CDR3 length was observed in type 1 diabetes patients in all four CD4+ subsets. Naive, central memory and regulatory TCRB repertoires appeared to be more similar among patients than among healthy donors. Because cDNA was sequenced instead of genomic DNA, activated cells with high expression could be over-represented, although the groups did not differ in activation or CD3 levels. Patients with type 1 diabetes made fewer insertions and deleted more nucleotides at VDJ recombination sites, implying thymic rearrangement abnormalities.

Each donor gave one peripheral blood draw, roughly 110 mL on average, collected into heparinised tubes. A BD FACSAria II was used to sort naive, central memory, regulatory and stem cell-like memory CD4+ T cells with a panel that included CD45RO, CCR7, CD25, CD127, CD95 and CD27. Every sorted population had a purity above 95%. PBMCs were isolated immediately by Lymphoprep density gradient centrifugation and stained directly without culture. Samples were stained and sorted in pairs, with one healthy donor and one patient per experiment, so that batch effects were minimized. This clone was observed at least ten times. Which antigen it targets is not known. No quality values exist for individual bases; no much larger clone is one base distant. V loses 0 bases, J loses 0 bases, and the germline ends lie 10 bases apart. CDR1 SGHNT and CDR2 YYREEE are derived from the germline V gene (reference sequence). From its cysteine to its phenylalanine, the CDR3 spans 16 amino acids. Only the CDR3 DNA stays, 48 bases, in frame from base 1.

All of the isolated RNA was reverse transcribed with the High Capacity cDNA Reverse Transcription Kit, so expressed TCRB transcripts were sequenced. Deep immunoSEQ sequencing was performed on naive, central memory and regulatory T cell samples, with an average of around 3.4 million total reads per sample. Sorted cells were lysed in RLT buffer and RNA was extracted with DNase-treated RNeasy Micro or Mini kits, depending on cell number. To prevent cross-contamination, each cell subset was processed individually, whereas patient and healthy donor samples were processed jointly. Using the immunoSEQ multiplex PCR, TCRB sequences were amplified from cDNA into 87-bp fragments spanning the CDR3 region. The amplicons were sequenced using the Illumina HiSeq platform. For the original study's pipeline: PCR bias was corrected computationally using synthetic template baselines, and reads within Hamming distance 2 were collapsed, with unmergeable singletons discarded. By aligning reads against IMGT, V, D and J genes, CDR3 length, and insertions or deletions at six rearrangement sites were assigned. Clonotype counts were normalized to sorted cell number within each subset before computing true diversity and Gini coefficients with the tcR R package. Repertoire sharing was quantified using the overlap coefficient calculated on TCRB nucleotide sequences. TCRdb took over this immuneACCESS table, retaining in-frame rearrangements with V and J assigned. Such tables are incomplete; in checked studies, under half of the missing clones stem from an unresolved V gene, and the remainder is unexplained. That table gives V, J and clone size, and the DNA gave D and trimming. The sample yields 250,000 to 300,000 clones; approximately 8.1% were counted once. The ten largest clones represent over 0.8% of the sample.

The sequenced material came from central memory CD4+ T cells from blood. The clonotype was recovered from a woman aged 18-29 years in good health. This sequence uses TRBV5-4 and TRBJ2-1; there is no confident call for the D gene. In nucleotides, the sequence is TGTGCCAGCAGCTTGGGTACTCAGAGCTCCTACAATGAGCAGTTCTTC. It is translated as CASSLGTQSSYNEQFF.